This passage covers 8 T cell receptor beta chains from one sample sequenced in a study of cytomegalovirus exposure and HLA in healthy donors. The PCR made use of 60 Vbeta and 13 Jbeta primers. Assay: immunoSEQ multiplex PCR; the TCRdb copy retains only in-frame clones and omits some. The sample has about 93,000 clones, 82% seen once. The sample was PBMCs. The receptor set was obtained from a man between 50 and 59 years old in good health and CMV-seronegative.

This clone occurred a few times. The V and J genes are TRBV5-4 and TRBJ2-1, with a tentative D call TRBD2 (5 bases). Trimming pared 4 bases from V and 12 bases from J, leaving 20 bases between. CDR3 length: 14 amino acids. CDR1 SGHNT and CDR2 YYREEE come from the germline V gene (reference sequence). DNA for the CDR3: TGTGCCAGCAGCCCCGGTGTGGCGGCAGGAGGGCAGTTCTTC. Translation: CASSPGVAAGGQFF. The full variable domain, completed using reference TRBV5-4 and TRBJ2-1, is ETGVTQSPTHLIKTRGQQVTLRCSSQSGHNTVSWYQQALGQGPQFIFQYYREEENGRGNFPPRFSGLQFPNYSSELNVNALELDDSALYLCASSPGVAAGGQFFGPGTRLTVL.

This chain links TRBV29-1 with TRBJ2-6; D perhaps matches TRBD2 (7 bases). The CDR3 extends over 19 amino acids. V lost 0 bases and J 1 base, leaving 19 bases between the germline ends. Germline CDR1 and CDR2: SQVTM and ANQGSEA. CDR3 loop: CSVEDLRGGGSSGANVLTF. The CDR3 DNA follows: TGCAGCGTTGAAGATCTTCGGGGAGGGGGATCTTCTGGGGCCAACGTCCTGACTTTC.

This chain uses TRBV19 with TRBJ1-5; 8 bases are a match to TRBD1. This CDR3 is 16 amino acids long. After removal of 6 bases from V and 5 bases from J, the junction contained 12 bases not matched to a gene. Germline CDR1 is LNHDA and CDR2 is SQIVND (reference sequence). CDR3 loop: CASSPYLGTGYQPQHF. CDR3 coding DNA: TGTGCCAGTAGCCCATACTTGGGGACAGGTTATCAGCCCCAGCATTTT.

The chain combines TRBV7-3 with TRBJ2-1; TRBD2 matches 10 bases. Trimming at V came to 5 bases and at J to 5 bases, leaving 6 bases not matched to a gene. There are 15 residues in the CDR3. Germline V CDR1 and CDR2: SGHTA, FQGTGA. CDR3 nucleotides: TGTGCCAGCAGCCGCTCCAGCGGGAGGGACAATGAGCAGTTCTTC. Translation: CASSRSSGRDNEQFF.

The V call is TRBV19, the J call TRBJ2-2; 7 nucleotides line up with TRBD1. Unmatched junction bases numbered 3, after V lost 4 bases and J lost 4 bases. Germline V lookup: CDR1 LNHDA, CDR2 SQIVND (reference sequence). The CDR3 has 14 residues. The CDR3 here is CASSSRDSTGELFF. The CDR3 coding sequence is TGTGCCAGTAGTAGCCGGGACAGCACCGGGGAGCTGTTTTTT. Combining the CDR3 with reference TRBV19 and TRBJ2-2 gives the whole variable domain DGGITQSPKYLFRKEGQNVTLSCEQNLNHDAMYWYRQDPGQGLRLIYYSQIVNDFQKGDIAEGYSVSREKKESFPLTVTSAQKNPTAFYLCASSSRDSTGELFFGEGSRLTVL.

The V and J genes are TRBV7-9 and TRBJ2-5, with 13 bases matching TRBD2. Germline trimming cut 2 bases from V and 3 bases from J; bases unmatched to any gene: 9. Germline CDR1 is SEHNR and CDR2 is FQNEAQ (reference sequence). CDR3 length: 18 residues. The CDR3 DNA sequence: TGTGCCAGCAGCTTAAGAACTAGCGGGAGGGTGATGGAAGAGACCCAGTACTTC. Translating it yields CASSLRTSGRVMEETQYF.

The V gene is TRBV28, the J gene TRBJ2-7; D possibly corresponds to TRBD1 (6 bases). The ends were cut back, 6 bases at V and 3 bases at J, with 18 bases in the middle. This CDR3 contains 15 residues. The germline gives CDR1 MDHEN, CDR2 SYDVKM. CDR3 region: CASSPARKGGYEQYF. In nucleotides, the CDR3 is TGTGCCAGCAGCCCTGCTCGGAAAGGGGGCTACGAGCAGTACTTC.

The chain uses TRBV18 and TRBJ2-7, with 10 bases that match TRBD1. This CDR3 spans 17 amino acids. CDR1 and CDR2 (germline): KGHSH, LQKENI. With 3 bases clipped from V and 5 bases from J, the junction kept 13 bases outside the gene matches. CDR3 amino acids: CASSPKPQGQGLHEQYF. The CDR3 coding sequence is TGTGCCAGCTCACCCAAGCCACAGGGACAGGGGTTACACGAGCAGTACTTC.